This is a list of T cell receptor beta chains from one sample in a study of T cell responses to AZD1222 COVID-19 vaccine. This table comes from immunoSEQ multiplex PCR, and its TCRdb copy is limited to in-frame clones, with some not included. This table holds over 100,000 clones, about 88% found once. This sample comprised peripheral blood, obtained on day 0 of AZD1222 vaccination. The receptors were sampled from an adult in good health. CDR3s include the opening cysteine and the closing phenylalanine or tryptophan. A D gene is named only where the DNA matches it firmly. Clone size, where shown, is once, few, many, or a class for clones that have expanded.

clone_size,v_call,d_call,j_call,cdr3_aa,cdr3_nt
NA,TRBV7-2,NA,TRBJ1-4,CASSKGTLVTNEKLFF,TGTGCCAGCAGTAAGGGGACCTTGGTAACTAATGAAAAACTGTTTTTT
NA,TRBV15,TRBD1,TRBJ1-5,CATRTGVPGQPQHF,TGTGCCACCAGGACAGGGGTCCCTGGTCAGCCCCAGCATTTT
NA,TRBV7-2,TRBD1,TRBJ1-5,CASSKDRAQPQHF,TGTGCCAGCAGCAAGGACAGGGCTCAGCCCCAGCATTTT
NA,TRBV11-3,NA,TRBJ2-1,CAIPLPGDNEQFF,TGTGCCATCCCGTTGCCAGGGGACAATGAGCAGTTCTTC
NA,TRBV5-6,TRBD1,TRBJ2-7,CASSLVVGTVGSYEQYF,TGTGCCAGCAGCTTGGTTGTGGGGACAGTCGGGTCCTACGAGCAGTACTTC
NA,TRBV2,TRBD2,TRBJ2-1,CASREGAGGFNEQFF,TGTGCCAGCAGGGAAGGCGCGGGGGGGTTCAATGAGCAGTTCTTC
NA,TRBV12-3/TRBV12-4,NA,TRBJ1-4,CASSRSGNEKLFF,TGTGCCAGCAGCCGGAGCGGTAATGAAAAACTGTTTTTT
NA,TRBV7-9,TRBD1,TRBJ1-5,CASSLGDREDQPQHF,TGTGCCAGCAGCTTAGGGGACAGGGAGGATCAGCCCCAGCATTTT
NA,TRBV5-1,NA,TRBJ1-1,CASSFGTLNTEAFF,TGCGCCAGCAGCTTCGGGACACTAAACACTGAAGCTTTCTTT
once,TRBV6-6,TRBD1,TRBJ1-6,CASSLRRDRVSPLHF,TGTGCCAGCAGTCTCCGCCGGGACAGGGTGTCACCCCTCCACTTT
NA,TRBV11-3,NA,TRBJ2-2,CASSYREGGTGELFF,TGTGCCAGCAGTTACAGGGAGGGGGGCACCGGGGAGCTGTTTTTT
NA,TRBV5-1,NA,TRBJ1-2,CASSLGTSGIGYGYTF,TGCGCCAGCAGCTTGGGAACTTCAGGGATCGGCTATGGCTACACCTTC
NA,TRBV9,TRBD1,TRBJ1-3,CASSGRTGGTGNTIYF,TGTGCCAGCAGCGGGCGGACAGGGGGCACTGGAAACACCATATATTTT
NA,TRBV7-9,TRBD1,TRBJ1-1,CASSLVGRGDKAFF,TGTGCCAGCAGCTTAGTAGGCAGGGGGGATAAAGCTTTCTTT
NA,TRBV28,NA,TRBJ2-1,CASSPRGRGPYNEQFF,TGTGCCAGCAGCCCTCGGGGGCGGGGGCCCTACAATGAGCAGTTCTTC
NA,TRBV10-2,NA,TRBJ2-1,CASTQGGKGFGEQFF,TGCGCCAGCACACAAGGGGGTAAGGGATTTGGAGAGCAGTTCTTC
NA,TRBV9,NA,TRBJ1-4,CASSVDPWGGTNEKLFF,TGTGCCAGCAGCGTAGACCCCTGGGGGGGGACAAATGAAAAACTGTTTTTT
NA,TRBV3-1/TRBV3-2,NA,TRBJ1-6,CASSQSQGGSPLHF,TGTGCCAGCAGCCAAAGCCAGGGTGGATCACCCCTCCACTTT
NA,TRBV5-1,NA,TRBJ1-2,CASSEESANYGYTF,TGCGCCAGCAGCGAAGAGTCAGCTAACTATGGCTACACCTTC
NA,TRBV2,TRBD1,TRBJ1-4,CASRDLQGAFEKLFF,TGTGCCAGCAGAGACTTACAGGGGGCTTTTGAAAAACTGTTTTTT
NA,TRBV19,NA,TRBJ2-1,CASSHRSGTEQFF,TGTGCCAGTAGTCACCGTTCAGGGACTGAGCAGTTCTTC
NA,TRBV25-1,NA,TRBJ2-2,CASSDPGTHTGELFF,TGTGCCAGCAGTGATCCCGGGACCCACACCGGGGAGCTGTTTTTT
NA,TRBV20-1,NA,TRBJ1-2,CSASDGPPGYTF,TGCAGTGCTAGTGACGGACCACCAGGGTACACCTTC
NA,TRBV10-2,NA,TRBJ1-1,CASAADRAAEAFF,TGCGCCAGCGCAGCGGACAGAGCGGCTGAAGCTTTCTTT
NA,TRBV5-1,NA,TRBJ2-3,CASSGGLYTDTQYF,TGCGCCAGCAGCGGGGGCCTATACACAGATACGCAGTATTTT
NA,TRBV6-5,TRBD1,TRBJ1-1,CASSYHRQGNTEAFF,TGTGCCAGCAGTTACCACCGACAGGGGAACACTGAAGCTTTCTTT
NA,TRBV19,NA,TRBJ2-2,CASSIDEPGADTGELFF,TGTGCCAGTAGTATAGATGAGCCCGGGGCGGACACCGGGGAGCTGTTTTTT
NA,TRBV9,NA,TRBJ1-5,CASSVGLSGAQPQHF,TGTGCCAGCAGCGTAGGTTTGTCAGGGGCCCAGCCCCAGCATTTT
few,TRBV6-5,TRBD1,TRBJ1-5,CASSWTGGNQPQHF,TGTGCCAGCAGTTGGACAGGGGGCAATCAGCCCCAGCATTTT
NA,TRBV9,TRBD1,TRBJ2-5,CASSVGTGTVETQYF,TGTGCCAGCAGCGTAGGGACAGGGACCGTGGAGACCCAGTACTTC
NA,TRBV7-2,NA,TRBJ1-3,CASSLALHSSIYF,TGTGCCAGCAGCTTAGCGCTTCATAGCTCCATATATTTT
NA,TRBV4-1,NA,TRBJ1-6,CASSQEANSHSPLHF,TGCGCCAGCAGCCAAGAAGCGAACAGTCATTCACCCCTCCACTTT
NA,TRBV2,TRBD1,TRBJ1-2,CASSGQGAGDGYTF,TGTGCCAGCAGTGGACAGGGGGCTGGTGATGGCTACACCTTC
NA,TRBV18,NA,TRBJ1-5,CASSPPSGAGNQPQHF,TGTGCCAGCTCACCACCGTCAGGGGCCGGTAATCAGCCCCAGCATTTT
NA,TRBV29-1,NA,TRBJ1-2,CSVNVGGRGYTF,TGCAGCGTCAACGTAGGGGGACGTGGCTACACCTTC
few,TRBV3-1/TRBV3-2,NA,TRBJ1-1,CASSQDLIGTICEAFF,TGTGCCAGCAGCCAAGATCTAATAGGTACAATCTGCGAAGCTTTCTTT